This TCR beta chain was identified in a study of Graves' ophthalmopathy and Graves' hyperthyroidism. Amplifying from RNA transcripts, the study obtained TCR beta CDR3 regions. A first-round RT-PCR used HTBI primers, followed by a second-round multiplex PCR. MiXCR, applied by TCRdb to the multiplex PCR reads, yields one record per CDR3 protein. Among around 340,000 distinct CDR3 sequences listed, roughly 16% were seen once. Study findings and constraints: Most thyroid-expanded clonotypes exceeding 0.001 frequency were also found in blood.

CDR3 size: 12 residues. V gave up 5 bases and J gave up 6 bases, with 8 bases separating them. The germline V gene has CDR1 MNHEY and CDR2 SVGEGT. Isolation of PBMCs was performed using around 9.5 ml of fresh peripheral blood. This clonotype has a count of ten or more. Its specificity is unknown. Material for sequencing was peripheral blood. This clonotype was obtained from an adult man with Graves' ophthalmopathy. The chain recombines TRBV6-2 or TRBV6-3 with TRBJ1-5; possible D gene TRBD1, 5 bases. CDR3 protein: CASSKRGQPQHF. The CDR3 nucleotides read TGTGCCAGCAGTAAAAGGGGTCAGCCCCAGCATTTT.